This T cell receptor (beta chain) was sequenced for a study of T cell repertoires and Cas9 in healthy adults. Study summary: SpCas9-reactive CD4 and CD8 T cells were characterized for potency, cytotoxicity and lineage. Study-wide findings and caveats: SpCas9-reactive regulatory T cells reportedly mitigated SpCas9-reactive effector T cells in vitro. The healthy humans studied reportedly all carried a preexisting SpCas9-directed effector T cell response.

The CDR3 runs 15 residues. In germline, CDR1 is LNHDA, CDR2 SQIVND (reference sequence). V was pared by 5 bases and J by 4 bases, with 14 bases between. Produced via immunoSEQ multiplex PCR; TCRdb's table is partial and in-frame only. This repertoire shows about 480 clones, approximately 85% found once; its top ten account for around 19%. The sample taken for sequencing was SpCas9-reactive CD4+ effector T cells (CD137+, CD154-, CD25-, CD127+) from PBMCs; culture status not recorded. The gene calls are TRBV19 and TRBJ2-2; D might be TRBD1 (6 bases). This TCR derives from a human donor in good health. CDR3 sequence reads: CASSSRPRGTGELFF. The CDR3 DNA reads TGTGCCAGTAGTTCCCGACCCAGGGGCACCGGGGAGCTGTTTTTT.